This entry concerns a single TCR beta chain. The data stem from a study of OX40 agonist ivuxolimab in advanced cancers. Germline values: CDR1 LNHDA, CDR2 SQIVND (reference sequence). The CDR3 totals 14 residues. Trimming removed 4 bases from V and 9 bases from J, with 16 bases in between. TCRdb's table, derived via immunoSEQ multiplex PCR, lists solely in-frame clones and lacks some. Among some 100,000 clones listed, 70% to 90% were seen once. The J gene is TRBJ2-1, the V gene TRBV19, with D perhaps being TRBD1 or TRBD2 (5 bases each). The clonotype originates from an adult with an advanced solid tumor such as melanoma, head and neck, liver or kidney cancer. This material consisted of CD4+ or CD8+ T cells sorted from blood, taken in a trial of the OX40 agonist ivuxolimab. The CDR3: CASSTQSGLGEQFF. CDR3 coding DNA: TGTGCCAGTAGTACACAGTCGGGGCTTGGTGAGCAGTTCTTC.